These T cell receptor beta chains were read from a single sample in a study of blood T cell repertoires in COVID-19. TCRdb's copy holds only in-frame clones and misses some; the assay was immunoSEQ multiplex PCR. The table includes roughly 81,000 clones, around 87% detected once. The sequencing input was peripheral blood. Every receptor here comes from a man aged 35 to 55 with acute or convalescent COVID-19. Both conserved end residues are part of each CDR3. The D gene is left open where the match is weak. Only part of the rows carry a size: once, few, many, or a class if the clone is expanded.

J gene,clone size,D gene,V gene,CDR3 protein,CDR3 DNA
TRBJ2-3,once,NA,TRBV2,CASSVRQGNTDTQYF,TGTGCCAGCAGTGTTAGGCAGGGTAACACAGATACGCAGTATTTT
TRBJ2-5,NA,TRBD2,TRBV5-4,CASSSPTSGRAQETQYF,TGTGCCAGCAGCTCCCCGACTAGCGGGAGGGCCCAAGAGACCCAGTACTTC
TRBJ1-4,NA,NA,TRBV27,CASSHGQSNEKLFF,TGTGCCAGCAGTCACGGACAGAGTAATGAAAAACTGTTTTTT
TRBJ2-3,NA,NA,TRBV18,CASSPPPSTSTDTQYF,TGTGCCAGCTCACCACCTCCTAGTACTAGCACAGATACGCAGTATTTT
TRBJ1-1,once,NA,TRBV19,CASSGQGSGYEAFF,TGTGCCAGTAGCGGCCAGGGGAGTGGGTATGAAGCTTTCTTT
TRBJ1-6,NA,NA,TRBV21-1,CASISGLSPLHF,TGTGCCAGCATCTCTGGGCTTTCACCCCTCCACTTT
TRBJ2-7,NA,NA,TRBV7-2,CASSFQVQYEQYF,TGTGCCAGCAGCTTTCAGGTGCAATACGAGCAGTACTTC
TRBJ1-1,NA,TRBD1,TRBV18,CASSPTGTGDTEAFF,TGTGCCAGCTCACCAACCGGGACAGGGGATACTGAAGCTTTCTTT
TRBJ1-3,NA,NA,TRBV14,CASSHPYPKDTIYF,TGTGCCAGCAGCCATCCCTACCCAAAAGACACCATATATTTT
TRBJ2-1,NA,TRBD1,TRBV15,CATSRGQGAGYEQFF,TGTGCCACCAGCAGAGGTCAGGGGGCCGGGTATGAGCAGTTCTTC
TRBJ1-1,NA,NA,TRBV5-1,CASSPQVGDYEAFF,TGCGCCAGCAGCCCTCAAGTGGGCGACTATGAAGCTTTCTTT
TRBJ1-4,NA,NA,TRBV30,CAWRLTATNEKLFF,TGTGCCTGGAGATTGACAGCAACTAATGAAAAACTGTTTTTT
TRBJ1-1,NA,NA,TRBV12-5,CASGLDRNTEAFF,TGTGCTAGTGGCCTCGACAGAAACACTGAAGCTTTCTTT
TRBJ1-1,NA,NA,TRBV30,CAWTTQVKNTEAFF,TGTGCCTGGACCACACAGGTTAAGAACACTGAAGCTTTCTTT
TRBJ1-2,once,NA,TRBV20-1,CSASPDNYGYTF,TGCAGTGCTAGTCCAGATAACTATGGCTACACCTTC
TRBJ1-2,NA,TRBD1,TRBV19,CASSMSDRGYGYTF,TGTGCCAGTAGTATGTCGGACAGGGGCTATGGCTACACCTTC
TRBJ2-3,few,TRBD2,TRBV2,CASSELAGGTDTQYF,TGTGCCAGCAGTGAACTAGCGGGGGGAACAGATACGCAGTATTTT
TRBJ2-1,NA,NA,TRBV7-9,CASSLGDGSYNEQFF,TGTGCCAGCAGCTTAGGGGACGGGAGTTACAATGAGCAGTTCTTC
TRBJ1-1,NA,NA,TRBV29-1,CSVRQMNTEAFF,TGCAGCGTTAGACAGATGAACACTGAAGCTTTCTTT
TRBJ2-7,NA,NA,TRBV6-5,CASKGGDEQYF,TGTGCCAGCAAAGGGGGTGACGAGCAGTACTTC
TRBJ2-1,NA,NA,TRBV5-1,CASSPTQSSYNEQFF,TGCGCCAGCAGCCCGACTCAGAGCTCCTACAATGAGCAGTTCTTC
TRBJ1-5,NA,NA,TRBV6-6,CASRPTVWQPQHF,TGTGCCAGCAGGCCGACAGTCTGGCAGCCCCAGCATTTT
TRBJ1-4,NA,NA,TRBV6-4,CASIGRVSNEKLFF,TGTGCCAGCATAGGGCGGGTATCTAATGAAAAACTGTTTTTT
TRBJ2-7,NA,TRBD1,TRBV12-3/TRBV12-4,CASSPDRSYEQYF,TGTGCCAGCAGCCCGGACAGGTCCTACGAGCAGTACTTC
TRBJ1-5,NA,TRBD1,TRBV7-9,CASSQPGQGNQPQHF,TGTGCCAGCAGTCAACCGGGACAGGGGAATCAGCCCCAGCATTTT
TRBJ1-1,NA,NA,TRBV3-1/TRBV3-2,CASSQDVGREAFF,TGTGCCAGCAGCCAAGATGTTGGCAGGGAAGCTTTCTTT
TRBJ2-3,once,TRBD1,TRBV18,CASSPGTGGPVDTQYF,TGTGCCAGCTCACCAGGGACAGGGGGCCCCGTTGATACGCAGTATTTT
TRBJ1-6,NA,NA,TRBV19,CASSRQGNNSPLHF,TGTGCCAGTAGTCGGCAGGGTAATAATTCACCCCTCCACTTT
TRBJ1-1,NA,NA,TRBV7-9,CASSLPSGGPPNTEAFF,TGTGCCAGCAGCCTACCCTCGGGGGGACCCCCGAACACTGAAGCTTTCTTT
TRBJ2-7,NA,NA,TRBV5-1,CASSLGQGGGEQYF,TGCGCCAGCAGCTTGGGGCAGGGGGGCGGCGAGCAGTACTTC
TRBJ2-1,NA,TRBD2,TRBV24-1,CATSDLQASGSFRQFF,TGTGCCACCAGTGATTTGCAGGCTAGCGGGAGTTTCAGGCAGTTCTTC
TRBJ2-7,once,TRBD1,TRBV2,CASRLAGTGREQYF,TGTGCCAGCAGACTAGCCGGGACAGGTCGCGAGCAGTACTTC
TRBJ1-2,few,NA,TRBV29-1,CSVEGGGTVDYGYTF,TGCAGCGTTGAGGGGGGAGGGACGGTGGATTATGGCTACACCTTC
TRBJ2-1,NA,TRBD2,TRBV3-1/TRBV3-2,CASSQAASGYNEQFF,TGTGCCAGCAGCCAAGCGGCTAGCGGGTACAATGAGCAGTTCTTC
TRBJ2-1,NA,TRBD1,TRBV5-4,CASRLDRGHYNEQFF,TGTGCCAGCAGACTCGACAGGGGACACTACAATGAGCAGTTCTTC
TRBJ2-5,NA,NA,TRBV4-2,CASSQDRGVETQYF,TGTGCCAGCAGCCAAGATAGGGGCGTGGAGACCCAGTACTTC
TRBJ1-6,NA,NA,TRBV7-8,CASSHPGGHSPLHF,TGTGCCAGCAGCCACCCAGGTGGTCATTCACCCCTCCACTTT